A selection of T cell receptor beta chains follows, all from one sample in a study of human T cells and chemical hapten exposure. One entry per CDR3 protein results from TCRdb running MiXCR on the RACE reads. This table has fewer than 350,000 distinct CDR3 sequences, 7.5% to 8% appearing once. The sample in question was whole blood, obtained in connection with sensitization to the hapten diphenylcyclopropenone (DPC). Receptors originate from a man between 18 and 35 years old with alopecia areata. Some clones in this sample may be carry-over from other donors' samples. Both conserved end residues are part of each CDR3. Each record gives: V gene, clone size, D gene, J gene, CDR3 protein, CDR3 DNA. The D gene is left open where the match is weak. The size field is filled for only some rows; it gives once, few, many or a size class.

TRBV12-3/TRBV12-4	NA	TRBD1	TRBJ2-1	CASSPGQGGVDEQFF	TGTGCCAGCAGTCCTGGACAGGGAGGAGTAGATGAGCAGTTCTTC
TRBV2	few	TRBD1	TRBJ1-1	CASSDGQGWVNTEAFF	TGTGCCAGCAGTGATGGACAGGGATGGGTGAACACTGAAGCTTTCTTT
TRBV9	few	NA	TRBJ1-2	CASSASGQPFHPYGYTF	TGTGCCAGCAGCGCCTCCGGACAGCCCTTCCACCCCTATGGCTACACCTTC
TRBV29-1	many	NA	TRBJ2-3	CSVGADTQYF	TGCAGCGTCGGAGCAGATACGCAGTATTTT
TRBV12-3/TRBV12-4	few	NA	TRBJ1-1	CASSYQSNTEAFF	TGTGCCAGCAGTTACCAGTCGAATACTGAAGCTTTCTTT
TRBV9	NA	TRBD2	TRBJ2-3	CASSVAFGGAADTQYF	TGTGCCAGCAGCGTAGCATTCGGGGGGGCTGCAGATACGCAGTATTTT
TRBV6-2/TRBV6-3	many	TRBD1	TRBJ2-7	CASSSPTGVEQYF	TGTGCCAGCAGTTCGCCGACAGGGGTCGAGCAGTACTTC
TRBV29-1	many	NA	TRBJ2-2	CSVDPQNTGELFF	TGCAGCGTTGATCCCCAGAACACCGGGGAGCTGTTTTTT
TRBV7-9	few	NA	TRBJ1-6	CASSLGPLGGGDSPLHF	TGTGCCAGCAGCTTAGGACCCCTCGGGGGAGGGGACTCACCCCTCCACTTT
TRBV27	few	NA	TRBJ2-3	CASSFRIGRTDTQYF	TGTGCCAGCAGTTTTAGGATAGGACGCACAGATACGCAGTATTTT